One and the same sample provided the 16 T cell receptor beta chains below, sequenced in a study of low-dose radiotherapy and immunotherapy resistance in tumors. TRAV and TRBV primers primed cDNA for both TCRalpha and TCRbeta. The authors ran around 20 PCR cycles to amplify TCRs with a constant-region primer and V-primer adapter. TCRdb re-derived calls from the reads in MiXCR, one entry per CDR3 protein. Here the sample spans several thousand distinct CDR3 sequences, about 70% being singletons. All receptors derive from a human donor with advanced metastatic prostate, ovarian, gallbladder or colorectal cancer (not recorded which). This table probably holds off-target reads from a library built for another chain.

For the CDR3, the DNA is TGTGCCAGCAGTCGGGGAAACAGGGAGAACACTGAAGCTTTCTTT. Its protein is CASSRGNRENTEAFF. The chain recombines TRBV2 with TRBJ1-1; perhaps TRBD1 as D (6 bases). The CDR3 consists of 15 residues. Germline V gene lookup returns CDR1 SNHLY and CDR2 FYNNEI. V was cut by 5 bases and J by 1 base, with 14 bases left in between.

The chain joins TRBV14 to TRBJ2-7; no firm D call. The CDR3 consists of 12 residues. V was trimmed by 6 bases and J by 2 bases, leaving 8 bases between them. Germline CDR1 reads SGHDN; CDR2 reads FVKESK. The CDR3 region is CASSRSAYEQYF. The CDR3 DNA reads TGTGCCAGCAGTCGCAGTGCCTACGAGCAGTACTTC. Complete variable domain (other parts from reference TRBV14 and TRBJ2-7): EAGVTQFPSHSVIEKGQTVTLRCDPISGHDNLYWYRRVMGKEIKFLLHFVKESKQDESGMPNNRFLAERTGGTYSTLKVQPAELEDSGVYFCASSRSAYEQYFGPGTRLTVT.

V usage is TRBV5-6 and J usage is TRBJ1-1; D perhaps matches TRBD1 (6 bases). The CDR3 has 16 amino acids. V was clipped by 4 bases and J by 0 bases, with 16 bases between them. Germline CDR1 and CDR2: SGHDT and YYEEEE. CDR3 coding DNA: TGTGCCAGCAGCCCCGGACAGACCCGCATGAACACTGAAGCTTTCTTT. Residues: CASSPGQTRMNTEAFF.

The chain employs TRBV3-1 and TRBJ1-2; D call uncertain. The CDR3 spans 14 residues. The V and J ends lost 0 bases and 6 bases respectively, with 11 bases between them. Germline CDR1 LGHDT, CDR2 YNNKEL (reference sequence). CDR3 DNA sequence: TGTGCCAGCAGCCAAGATCCAATCGGGGATGGCTACACCTTC. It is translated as CASSQDPIGDGYTF. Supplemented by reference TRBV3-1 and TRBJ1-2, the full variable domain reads DTAVSQTPKYLVTQMGNDKSIKCEQNLGHDTMYWYKQDSKKFLKIMFSYNNKELIINETVPNRFSPKSPDKAHLNLHINSLELGDSAVYFCASSQDPIGDGYTFGSGTRLTVV.

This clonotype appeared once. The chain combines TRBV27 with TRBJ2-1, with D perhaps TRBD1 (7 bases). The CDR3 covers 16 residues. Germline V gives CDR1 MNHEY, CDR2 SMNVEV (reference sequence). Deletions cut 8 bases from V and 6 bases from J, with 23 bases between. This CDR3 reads CASATWSGGPGNEQFF. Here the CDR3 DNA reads TGTGCCAGCGCCACATGGTCAGGGGGGCCTGGCAATGAGCAGTTCTTC.

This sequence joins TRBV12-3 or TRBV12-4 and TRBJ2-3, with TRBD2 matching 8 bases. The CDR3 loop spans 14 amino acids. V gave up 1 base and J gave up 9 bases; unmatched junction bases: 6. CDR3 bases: TGTGCCAGCAGTTTAGAAGCGGGAGAAGACACGCAGTATTTT. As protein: CASSLEAGEDTQYF.

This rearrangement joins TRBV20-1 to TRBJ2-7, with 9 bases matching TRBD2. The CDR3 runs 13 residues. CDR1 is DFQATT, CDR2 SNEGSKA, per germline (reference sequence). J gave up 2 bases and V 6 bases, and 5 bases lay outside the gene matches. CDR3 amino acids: CSARTSDTYEQYF. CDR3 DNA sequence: TGCAGTGCGCGGACTAGCGACACCTACGAGCAGTACTTC.

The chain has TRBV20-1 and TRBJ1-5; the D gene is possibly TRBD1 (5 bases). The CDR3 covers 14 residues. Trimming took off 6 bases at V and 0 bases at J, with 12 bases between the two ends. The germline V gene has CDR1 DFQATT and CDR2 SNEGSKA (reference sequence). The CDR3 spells CSARQLYSNQPQHF. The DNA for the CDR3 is TGCAGTGCCCGACAGCTATATAGCAATCAGCCCCAGCATTTT.

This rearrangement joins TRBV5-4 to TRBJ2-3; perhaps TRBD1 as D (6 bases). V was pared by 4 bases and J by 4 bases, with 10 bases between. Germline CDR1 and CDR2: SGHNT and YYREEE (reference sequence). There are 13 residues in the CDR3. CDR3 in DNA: TGTGCCAGCAGCCTACAGGGCCCAGATACGCAGTATTTT. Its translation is CASSLQGPDTQYF. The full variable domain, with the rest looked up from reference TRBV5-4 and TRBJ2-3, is ETGVTQSPTHLIKTRGQQVTLRCSSQSGHNTVSWYQQALGQGPQFIFQYYREEENGRGNFPPRFSGLQFPNYSSELNVNALELDDSALYLCASSLQGPDTQYFGPGTRLTVL.

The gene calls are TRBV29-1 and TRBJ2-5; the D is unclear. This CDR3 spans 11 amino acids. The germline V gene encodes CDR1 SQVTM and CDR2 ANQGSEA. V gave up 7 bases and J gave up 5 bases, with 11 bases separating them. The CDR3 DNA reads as TGCAGCGGTCTACTTGGGGAGACCCAGTACTTC. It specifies CSGLLGETQYF.

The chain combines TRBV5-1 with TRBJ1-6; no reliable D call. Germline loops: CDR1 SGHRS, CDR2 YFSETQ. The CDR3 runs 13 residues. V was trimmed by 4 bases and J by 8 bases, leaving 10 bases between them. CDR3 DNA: TGCGCCAGCAGCCCTAGGTTGGATTCACCCCTCCACTTT. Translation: CASSPRLDSPLHF.

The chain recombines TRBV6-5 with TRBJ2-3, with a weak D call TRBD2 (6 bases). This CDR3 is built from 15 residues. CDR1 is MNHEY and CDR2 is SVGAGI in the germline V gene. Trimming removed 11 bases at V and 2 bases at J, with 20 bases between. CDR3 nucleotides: TGTGCCGCCACCCGTAGCGGAGACTTCACAGATACGCAGTATTTT. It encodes CAATRSGDFTDTQYF.

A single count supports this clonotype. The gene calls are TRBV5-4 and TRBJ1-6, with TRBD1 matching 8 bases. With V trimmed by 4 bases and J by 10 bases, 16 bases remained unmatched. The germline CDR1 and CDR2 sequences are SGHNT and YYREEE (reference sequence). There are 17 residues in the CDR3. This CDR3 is CASSTDPGTGKGSPLHF. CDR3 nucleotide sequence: TGTGCCAGCAGCACCGATCCCGGGACAGGAAAAGGATCACCCCTCCACTTT.

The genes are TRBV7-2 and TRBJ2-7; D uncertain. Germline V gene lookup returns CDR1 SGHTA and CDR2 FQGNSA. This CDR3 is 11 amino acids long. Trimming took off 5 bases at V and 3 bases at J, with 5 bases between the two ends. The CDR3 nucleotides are TGTGCCAGCAGCGATCGCTACGAGCAGTACTTC. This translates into CASSDRYEQYF.

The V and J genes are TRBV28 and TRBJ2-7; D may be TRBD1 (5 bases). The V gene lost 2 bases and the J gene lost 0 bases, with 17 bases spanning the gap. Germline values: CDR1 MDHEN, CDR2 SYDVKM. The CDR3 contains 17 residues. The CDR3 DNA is TGTGCCAGCAGTTTAAGGAGATCAGGGTGGAGCTCCTACGAGCAGTACTTC. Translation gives CASSLRRSGWSSYEQYF.

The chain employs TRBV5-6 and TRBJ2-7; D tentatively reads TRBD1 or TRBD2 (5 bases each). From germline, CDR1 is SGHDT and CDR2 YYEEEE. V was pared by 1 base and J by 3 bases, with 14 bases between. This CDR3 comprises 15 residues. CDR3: CASSLSGPSSYEQYF. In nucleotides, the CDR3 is TGTGCCAGCAGCTTGTCGGGGCCGTCTAGCTACGAGCAGTACTTC.